A single sample gave rise to the 10 T cell receptor beta chains below, sequenced in a study of breast tumors, draining lymph nodes, adjacent tissues. TCRdb reprocessed the multiplex PCR reads with MiXCR, giving one entry per CDR3 protein. The table has around 140,000 distinct CDR3 sequences, approximately 20% seen once. Samples came from axillary lymph nodes draining the breast cancer. The sequenced material came from axillary lymph node tissue. Receptors originate from a female donor with breast cancer. Some clones in this sample may be carry-over from other donors' samples.

Ten or more counts support this clonotype. The chain couples TRBV7-8 to TRBJ2-5, with 7 bases that match TRBD1. CDR1 is SGHVS and CDR2 is FQNEAQ in the germline V gene. Trimming removed 7 bases from V and 5 bases from J; junction bases left unmatched: 10. CDR3 length equals 14 residues. In DNA form, the CDR3 reads TGTGCCAGCACCAAAGTACAGGGGAAGGAGACCCAGTACTTC. Translating it yields CASTKVQGKETQYF.

As to this clonotype: The conserved closing phenylalanine or tryptophan is absent in this CDR3, likely reflecting a read error. J is TRBJ2-2 and V is TRBV5-4; a weak D match, TRBD2 (5 bases). The CDR3 is 15 residues long. The germline V gene encodes CDR1 SGHNT and CDR2 YYREEE (reference sequence). Between the trimmed V and J ends, which lost 1 base and 1 base, there was a span of 8 bases. For the CDR3, the DNA is TGTGCCAGCAGCTTGCGTCGGGGGAACACCGGGGAGCTGTTTTCT. Encoded protein: CASSLRRGNTGELFS.

The sample holds a few counts of this clonotype. The CDR3 bases are TGTGCCAGCAGCCAAGGGAGGGGGGGGGTTGGCTACACCTTC. Translation gives CASSQGRGGVGYTF. The chain is built from TRBV3-1 and TRBJ1-2; D may be TRBD1 (6 bases). Trimming left V 1 base short and J 7 bases short, with 13 bases between. Germline lookup yields CDR1 LGHDT and CDR2 YNNKEL (reference sequence). The CDR3 consists of 14 residues. The full variable domain, with the rest looked up from reference TRBV3-1 and TRBJ1-2, is DTAVSQTPKYLVTQMGNDKSIKCEQNLGHDTMYWYKQDSKKFLKIMFSYNNKELIINETVPNRFSPKSPDKAHLNLHINSLELGDSAVYFCASSQGRGGVGYTFGSGTRLTVV.

This clonotype was seen many times. The genes are TRBV20-1 and TRBJ1-5; a possible D gene is TRBD1 (6 bases). The V and J ends lost 4 bases and 4 bases respectively, with 11 bases between them. The CDR3 extends over 13 amino acids. CDR1 is DFQATT and CDR2 is SNEGSKA in the germline V gene (reference sequence). The CDR3 loop is CSAIGGQNQPQHF. Written as DNA, the CDR3 is TGCAGTGCTATTGGGGGGCAGAATCAGCCCCAGCATTTT.

There are many counts of this clonotype. The chain is built from TRBV6-5 and TRBJ2-7, with 9 bases fitting TRBD1. With 2 bases clipped from V and 3 bases from J, the junction kept 5 bases outside the gene matches. The germline CDR1 and CDR2 sequences are MNHEY and SVGAGI. CDR3 length: 15 amino acids. CDR3 amino acids: CASSYGRTGDYEQYF. CDR3 nucleotides: TGTGCCAGCAGTTACGGGCGGACAGGGGACTACGAGCAGTACTTC.

On this clonotype: Possible read error: a much larger clone is one base away. In this CDR3 the conserved last residue, phenylalanine or tryptophan, is missing, so a read error is likely. DNA for the CDR3: TGTGCCAGCAGCTCCGGGACAGACACCGGGGAGCTGTTTTCT. Its translation is CASSSGTDTGELFS. V is TRBV7-8 and J is TRBJ2-2, with TRBD1 matching 7 bases. After removal of 4 bases from V and 3 bases from J, the junction contained 2 bases not matched to a gene. The CDR3 sequence is 14 residues long. The V gene's germline CDR1 is SGHVS and CDR2 FQNEAQ.

This clonotype came up a few times. The chain recombines TRBV3-1 with TRBJ2-2; weak D call: TRBD2 (5 bases). Trimming stripped 0 bases from V and 1 base from J, with 9 bases between. The germline V gene has CDR1 LGHDT and CDR2 YNNKEL (reference sequence). The CDR3 is made up of 16 amino acids. This CDR3 is CASSQEEGLNTGELFF. The CDR3 DNA reads TGTGCCAGCAGCCAAGAAGAGGGTTTGAACACCGGGGAGCTGTTTTTT.

This clonotype was detected ten times or more. J is TRBJ1-2 and V is TRBV28; a weak D match, TRBD1 (6 bases). The CDR3 is made up of 13 amino acids. The germline V and J ends were trimmed by 5 bases and 4 bases, with 11 bases remaining between them. Germline V gene data show CDR1 as MDHEN and CDR2 as SYDVKM. In DNA form, the CDR3 reads TGTGCCAGCAGTCCGGGACACCTCTATGGCTACACCTTC. As protein: CASSPGHLYGYTF.

Details on this clonotype: A much more abundant neighbour one base away suggests this may be a read error. The chain links TRBV11-3 to TRBJ2-1, with 13 bases that match TRBD2. Looked up from germline, CDR1 is SGHNT and CDR2 is YENEEA. The CDR3 spans 17 residues. The CDR3 DNA sequence: TGTGCCAGCAGCTTAAGGACTAGCGGGAGCTCCTACGATGAGCAGTTCTTC. This translates into CASSLRTSGSSYDEQFF.

This clonotype has at least ten counts. The chain uses TRBV30 and TRBJ1-4; D is perhaps TRBD1 (5 bases). Germline-derived CDR1 and CDR2 are GTSNPN and SVGIG (reference sequence). The CDR3 is 15 amino acids. The V end lost 0 bases, the J end lost 8 bases, and 16 bases lay between the germline ends. DNA for the CDR3: TGTGCCTGGAGTGTGGAGGTCATAAGGGGAGAAAAACTGTTTTTT. Protein sequence: CAWSVEVIRGEKLFF.